The rows below give T cell receptor beta chains drawn from one sample of a study of T cells after yellow fever vaccination. MiXCR, run by TCRdb on the 5' RACE reads, gives a single entry per CDR3 protein. The sample records around 320,000 distinct CDR3 sequences, roughly 10% being singletons. Material: CD4+ T cells sorted from PBMCs, obtained 45 days after the yellow fever booster vaccination. The source is a young man who received the YFV17D yellow fever vaccine. Each CDR3 is given with its conserved first and last residue. D genes are given only for firm matches.

D gene,V gene,CDR3 protein
NA,TRBV4-2,CASMGPSTDTQYF
TRBD2,TRBV5-4,CASSPPGTSWSNEQFF
TRBD2,TRBV4-3,CASSQTSGGSSYNEQFF
TRBD1,TRBV29-1,CSVVRDRDEQYF
NA,TRBV6-2/TRBV6-3,CASSPSPVEKQPQHF
NA,TRBV30,CAWRDSNQPQHF
NA,TRBV6-2/TRBV6-3,CASSYGRLYGYTF
TRBD2,TRBV20-1,CSARTSGGQGGTDTQYF
TRBD2,TRBV9,CASSPRVVSGGYEQYF
NA,TRBV18,CASSPSSFEQYF
TRBD2,TRBV20-1,CSATSVGPYNEQFF
NA,TRBV11-2,CASSEGLQGNEQFF
NA,TRBV7-6,CASSPRIGGVSLHF
NA,TRBV12-5,CASAERATNYEQYF
NA,TRBV18,CASSLRTAQNSPLHF
NA,TRBV6-5,CASSYSKLGGYGYTF
NA,TRBV3-1,CASSRFASNTGELFF
TRBD2,TRBV7-9,CASSLGAGVETQYF
NA,TRBV5-1,CASSRDGWENEQFF
NA,TRBV6-5,CASSYGGTENEQFF
NA,TRBV27,CASRTGTYGYTF
TRBD2,TRBV20-1,CSAPRKAGGQQTQYF
NA,TRBV11-2,CASSLVLSYNEQFF
NA,TRBV4-3,CASSQIRVGEQFF
NA,TRBV14,CASRQNTGELFF
TRBD2,TRBV12-3/TRBV12-4,CASSLWSSGPDTQYF
NA,TRBV5-4,CASSSQAAQETQYF
NA,TRBV7-9,CASSLTTVSNEKLFF
NA,TRBV28,CASTVGGLLAKNIQYF
NA,TRBV12-3/TRBV12-4,CASSLEGSSSYNEQFF